Below are 11 T cell receptor beta chains sequenced from a single sample in a study of blood T cell repertoires in COVID-19. TCRdb keeps only in-frame clones here, not all; method: immunoSEQ multiplex PCR. Of 150,000 to 200,000 clones in the sample, about 86% were seen once. What was sequenced was peripheral blood. The source is a human donor with acute or convalescent COVID-19. The donor label of this sample is uncertain.

This clone was counted once. This chain links TRBV7-3 with TRBJ1-1; unclear D gene. Germline V CDR1 and CDR2: SGHTA, FQGTGA. Between the trimmed V and J ends, which lost 8 bases and 5 bases, there was a span of 18 bases. CDR3 length: 14 residues. This CDR3 reads CASSGNVVGTEAFF. The CDR3 nucleotides are TGTGCCAGCTCGGGGAATGTTGTGGGGACTGAAGCTTTCTTT.

The V call is TRBV6-6, the J call TRBJ1-1; no clear D. Germline V gene lookup returns CDR1 MNHNY and CDR2 SVGAGI (reference sequence). The CDR3 covers 16 residues. Trimming cost V 0 bases and J 4 bases, with 15 bases left between them. DNA for the CDR3: TGTGCCAGCAGTTACTCGACCCCGGGAATACCCACTGAAGCTTTCTTT. This codes for CASSYSTPGIPTEAFF.

The rearrangement uses TRBV19 and TRBJ2-3; the D gene is possibly TRBD2 (6 bases). The germline CDR1 and CDR2 sequences are LNHDA and SQIVND (reference sequence). There are 17 residues in the CDR3. Trimming stripped 4 bases from V and 2 bases from J, with 19 bases between. CDR3 loop: CASSTETAGSYTDTQYF. Written as DNA, the CDR3 is TGTGCCAGTAGTACCGAAACCGCCGGGAGCTACACAGATACGCAGTATTTT.

J is TRBJ2-1 and V is TRBV19; TRBD2 matches at 7 bases. The J segment lost 2 bases and the V segment lost 4 bases, leaving 8 bases of the junction unmatched. This CDR3 has 16 residues. Germline V gene lookup returns CDR1 LNHDA and CDR2 SQIVND (reference sequence). This CDR3 is CASSTRRRGAYNEQFF. The CDR3 DNA reads TGTGCCAGTAGTACCCGGCGTCGGGGGGCCTACAATGAGCAGTTCTTC.

This clone has just a few counts. V gene TRBV7-9 combines with J gene TRBJ1-5, with TRBD1 matching over 7 bases. Germline-derived CDR1 and CDR2 are SEHNR and FQNEAQ (reference sequence). V gave up 5 bases and J gave up 2 bases; unmatched junction bases: 6. There are 15 residues in the CDR3. The CDR3 region is CASSPQGIGNQPQHF. The CDR3, as DNA: TGTGCCAGCAGCCCACAGGGGATCGGCAATCAGCCCCAGCATTTT.

This chain links TRBV28 with TRBJ1-5; weak D call: TRBD1 (6 bases). V lost 6 bases and J 4 bases, leaving 10 bases between the germline ends. This CDR3 contains 13 residues. Per germline, CDR1 MDHEN and CDR2 SYDVKM. CDR3 nucleotide sequence: TGTGCCAGCAGGGGGGCTACGAATCAGCCCCAGCATTTT. It encodes CASRGATNQPQHF.

The V call is TRBV5-5, the J call TRBJ1-2, with a tentative D call TRBD1 (6 bases). This CDR3 region has 14 residues. Germline values: CDR1 SGHKS, CDR2 YYEKEE (reference sequence). With 4 bases removed from V and 4 bases from J, the gap between germline ends came to 14 bases. For the CDR3, the DNA is TGTGCCAGCAGCCTCGACAGGTCCTTCTATGGCTACACCTTC. Translation gives CASSLDRSFYGYTF.

V gene TRBV5-1 combines with J gene TRBJ1-1; tentatively, D is TRBD1 (6 bases). Germline assignment: CDR1 SGHRS and CDR2 YFSETQ. Trimming removed 3 bases from V and 1 base from J, with 10 bases in between. This CDR3 is 14 amino acids long. The DNA for the CDR3 is TGCGCCAGCAGCTCAGGACAGTGGAACACTGAAGCTTTCTTT. This translates into CASSSGQWNTEAFF.

This sequence joins TRBV6-1 and TRBJ1-2; 7 nucleotides match TRBD1. The ends lost 0 bases at V and 2 bases at J; junction bases unmatched: 3. Germline V gives CDR1 MNHNS, CDR2 SASEGT. The CDR3 runs to 15 residues. CDR3 loop: CASSEAGGDNYGYTF. The CDR3 DNA is TGTGCCAGCAGTGAAGCAGGGGGCGACAACTATGGCTACACCTTC.

The count of this clone is one. The CDR3 reads CASSTGGTGAGNTIYF. The CDR3 region has the DNA TGTGCCAGCAGCACTGGGGGGACAGGGGCTGGAAACACCATATATTTT. The V gene is TRBV9, the J gene TRBJ1-3, with 10 positions matching TRBD1. Losses at the gene ends were 4 bases for V and 2 bases for J; bases not matched to a gene: 6. The germline gives CDR1 SGDLS, CDR2 YYNGEE. This CDR3 is 16 amino acids long.

This clone came up a few times. V usage is TRBV4-2 and J usage is TRBJ2-7; D call uncertain. Between the trimmed V and J ends, which lost 0 bases and 2 bases, there was a span of 11 bases. The germline V gene encodes CDR1 LGHNA and CDR2 YNFKEQ. This CDR3 spans 15 amino acids. The CDR3 reads CASSQEGGSTYEQYF. In DNA form, the CDR3 reads TGTGCCAGCAGCCAAGAAGGCGGTAGTACCTACGAGCAGTACTTC.